These 11 T cell receptor beta chains were all obtained from the same sample, sequenced in a study of blood T cell repertoires in COVID-19. Sequencing was performed with immunoSEQ multiplex PCR; in TCRdb, only in-frame clones are kept and a portion is missing. The top ten hold 15% to 20% of the sample, which has tens of thousands of clones, approximately 86% seen once. The sample was peripheral blood. These TCRs come from a man aged 35-49 years with acute or convalescent COVID-19.

The chain has TRBV11-2 and TRBJ2-7, with D perhaps matching TRBD1 (6 bases). Germline-derived CDR1 and CDR2 are SGHAT and FQNNGV. This CDR3 is 18 amino acids long. V lost 6 bases and J 2 bases, leaving 26 bases between the germline ends. The CDR3, as DNA: TGTGCCAGCAGGGCGGTTCACAGGGACCTTTGGGCCCCCTACGAGCAGTACTTC. This sequence encodes CASRAVHRDLWAPYEQYF.

The V call is TRBV14, the J call TRBJ2-2; D may be TRBD1 (6 bases). Germline lookup yields CDR1 SGHDN and CDR2 FVKESK. This CDR3 has 14 amino acids. V lost 1 base, J lost 4 bases, and 7 bases lay in between. CDR3 region: CASSQGGGTGELFF. CDR3 coding DNA: TGTGCCAGCAGCCAAGGAGGGGGCACCGGGGAGCTGTTTTTT. The variable domain in full, completed from reference TRBV14 and TRBJ2-2, reads EAGVTQFPSHSVIEKGQTVTLRCDPISGHDNLYWYRRVMGKEIKFLLHFVKESKQDESGMPNNRFLAERTGGTYSTLKVQPAELEDSGVYFCASSQGGGTGELFFGEGSRLTVL.

The chain joins TRBV6-5 to TRBJ2-7; 10 bases match TRBD1. The germline gives CDR1 MNHEY, CDR2 SVGAGI. After removal of 6 bases from V and 5 bases from J, the junction contained 7 bases not matched to a gene. The length of the CDR3 is 14 residues. For the CDR3, the DNA is TGTGCCAGCAGCCTGACAGGGGGCTATAACGAGCAGTACGTC. This sequence encodes CASSLTGGYNEQYV.

The chain uses TRBV24-1 and TRBJ2-3; a possible D gene is TRBD2 (6 bases). Germline lookup yields CDR1 KGHDR and CDR2 SFDVKD. V was clipped by 1 base and J by 3 bases, with 10 bases between them. The CDR3 contains 15 residues. In DNA, the CDR3 is TGTGCCACCAGTGATTTAGGGGCGGGGACAGATACGCAGTATTTT. Protein product: CATSDLGAGTDTQYF.

CDR3: CASSYSTSGYSYEQYF. The CDR3 DNA reads as TGTGCCAGCAGTTACTCGACTAGCGGTTACTCCTACGAGCAGTACTTC. The chain is built from TRBV6-5 and TRBJ2-7; 9 bases are shared with TRBD2. Germline CDR1 MNHEY, CDR2 SVGAGI. There are 16 residues in the CDR3. With V trimmed by 0 bases and J by 0 bases, 3 bases remained unmatched.

This chain joins TRBV6-5 and TRBJ1-3, with D unresolved. V lost 7 bases to trimming and J lost 2 bases, with 12 bases between them. This CDR3 has 14 amino acids. Germline V gene sequence: CDR1 MNHEY, CDR2 SVGAGI. This CDR3 reads CASNPRPTGNTIYF. CDR3 DNA sequence: TGTGCCAGCAACCCCAGGCCCACTGGAAACACCATATATTTT.

In DNA, the CDR3 is TGTGCCAGCAGTGAAGGCTACAGGGTTCTCATAAGTTACACCTTC. It translates to CASSEGYRVLISYTF. This chain uses TRBV6-1 with TRBJ1-2; a possible D gene is TRBD1 (6 bases). This CDR3 has 15 amino acids. The germline V gene has CDR1 MNHNS and CDR2 SASEGT. V was pared by 1 base and J by 11 bases, with 20 bases between.

V usage is TRBV5-1 and J usage is TRBJ2-5, with 8 bases aligning to TRBD1. This CDR3 has 14 residues. Germline V gives CDR1 SGHRS, CDR2 YFSETQ. The V gene end was trimmed by 0 bases and the J gene end by 5 bases; junction bases not matched to a gene: 3. Written as DNA, the CDR3 is TGCGCCAGCAGCTTGGGGGACAGGTCGGAGACCCAGTACTTC. It translates to CASSLGDRSETQYF.

The chain uses TRBV7-2 and TRBJ2-6; D call uncertain. The CDR3 extends over 17 amino acids. Trimming removed 1 base from V and 0 bases from J, with 10 bases in between. The germline V gene encodes CDR1 SGHTA and CDR2 FQGNSA. The CDR3 reads CASSLGHRSSGANVLTF. In DNA, the CDR3 is TGTGCCAGCAGCTTAGGACACCGAAGCTCTGGGGCCAACGTCCTGACTTTC.

This sequence joins TRBV6-4 and TRBJ1-6; D gene uncertain. This CDR3 has 14 residues. Germline lookup yields CDR1 MRHNA and CDR2 SNTAGT. Trimming cost V 8 bases and J 9 bases, with 17 bases left between them. The CDR3 DNA reads TGTGCCAGCTCCCCCCACGGGGTGGGTTCACCCCTCCACTTT. Its protein is CASSPHGVGSPLHF.

This chain joins TRBV11-2 and TRBJ1-1, with 11 bases fitting TRBD1. The CDR3 is 17 amino acids. J lost 1 base, V lost 7 bases, and 11 bases had no gene match. From germline, CDR1 is SGHAT and CDR2 FQNNGV. The CDR3, as DNA: TGTGCCAGCACCCCCCTCGGGACAGGGGGTTGGAACACTGAAGCTTTCTTT. It yields the protein CASTPLGTGGWNTEAFF.